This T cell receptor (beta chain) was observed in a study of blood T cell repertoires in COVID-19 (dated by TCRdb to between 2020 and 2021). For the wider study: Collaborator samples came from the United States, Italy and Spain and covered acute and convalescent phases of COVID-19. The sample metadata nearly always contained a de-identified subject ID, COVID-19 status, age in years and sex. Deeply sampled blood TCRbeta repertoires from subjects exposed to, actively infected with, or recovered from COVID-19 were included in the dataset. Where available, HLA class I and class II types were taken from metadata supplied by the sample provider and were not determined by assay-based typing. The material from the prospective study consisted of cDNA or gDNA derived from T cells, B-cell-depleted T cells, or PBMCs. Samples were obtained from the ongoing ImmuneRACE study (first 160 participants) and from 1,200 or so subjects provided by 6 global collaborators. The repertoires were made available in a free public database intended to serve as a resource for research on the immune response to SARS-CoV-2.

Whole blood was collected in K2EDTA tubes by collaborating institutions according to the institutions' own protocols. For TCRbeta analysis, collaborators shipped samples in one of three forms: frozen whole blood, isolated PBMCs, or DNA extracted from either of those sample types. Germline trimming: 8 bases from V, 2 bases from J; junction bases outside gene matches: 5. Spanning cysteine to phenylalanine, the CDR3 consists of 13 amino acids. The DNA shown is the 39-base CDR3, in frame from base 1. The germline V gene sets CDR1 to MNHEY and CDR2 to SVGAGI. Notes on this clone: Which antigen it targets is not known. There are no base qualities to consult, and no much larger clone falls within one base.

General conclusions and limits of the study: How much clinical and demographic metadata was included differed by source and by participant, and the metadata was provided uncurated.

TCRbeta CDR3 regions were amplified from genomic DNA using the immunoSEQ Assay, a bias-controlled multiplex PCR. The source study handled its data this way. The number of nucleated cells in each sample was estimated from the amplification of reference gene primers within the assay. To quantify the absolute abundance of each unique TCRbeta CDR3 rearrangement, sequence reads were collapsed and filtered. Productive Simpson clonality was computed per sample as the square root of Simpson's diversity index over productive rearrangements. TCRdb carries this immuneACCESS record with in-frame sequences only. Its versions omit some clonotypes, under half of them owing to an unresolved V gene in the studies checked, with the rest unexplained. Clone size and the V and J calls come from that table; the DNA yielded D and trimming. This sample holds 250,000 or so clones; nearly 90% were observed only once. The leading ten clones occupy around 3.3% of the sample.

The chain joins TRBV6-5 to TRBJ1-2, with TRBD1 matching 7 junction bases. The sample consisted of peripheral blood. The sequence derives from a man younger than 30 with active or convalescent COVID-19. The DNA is TGTGCCAGCCTTTTGACAGGGAACTATGGCTACACCTTC. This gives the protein CASLLTGNYGYTF.